This T cell receptor beta chain was identified during a study of blood T cell repertoires in COVID-19. Using immunoSEQ multiplex PCR, the repertoire was profiled, and TCRdb retains in-frame clones only, with some absent. The repertoire has 300,000 to 400,000 clones, around 87% of them found once; the top ten carry just under 6.5%. The Seattle site enrolled patients during active infection and followed them longitudinally. This TCR derives from a woman aged 45-60 years with COVID-19, enrolled during active disease. Sequenced sample: peripheral blood.

CDR3 region: CAWSVIGLAGGSTDTQYF. The DNA of the CDR3 is TGTGCCTGGAGTGTAATCGGTCTAGCGGGAGGTAGCACAGATACGCAGTATTTT. V and J are TRBV30 and TRBJ2-3; 11 nucleotides line up with TRBD2. Germline values: CDR1 GTSNPN, CDR2 SVGIG (reference sequence). V lost 0 bases and J lost 0; bases outside the gene matches: 8. This CDR3 is 18 amino acids long.